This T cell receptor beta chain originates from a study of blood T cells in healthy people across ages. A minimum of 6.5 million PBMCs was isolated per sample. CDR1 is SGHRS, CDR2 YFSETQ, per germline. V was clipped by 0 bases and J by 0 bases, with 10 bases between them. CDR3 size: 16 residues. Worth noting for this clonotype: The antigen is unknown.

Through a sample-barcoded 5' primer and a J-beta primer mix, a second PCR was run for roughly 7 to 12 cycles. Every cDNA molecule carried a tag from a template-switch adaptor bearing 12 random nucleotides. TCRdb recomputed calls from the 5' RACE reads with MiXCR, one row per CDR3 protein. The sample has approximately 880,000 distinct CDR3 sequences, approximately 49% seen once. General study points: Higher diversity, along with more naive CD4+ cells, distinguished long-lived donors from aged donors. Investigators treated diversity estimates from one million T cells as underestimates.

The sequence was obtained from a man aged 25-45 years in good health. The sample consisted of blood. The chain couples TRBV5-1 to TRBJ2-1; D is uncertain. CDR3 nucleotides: TGCGCCAGCAGCTTGGTGCCCCAGAGCTCCTACAATGAGCAGTTCTTC. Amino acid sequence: CASSLVPQSSYNEQFF. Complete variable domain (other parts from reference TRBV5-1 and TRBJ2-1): KAGVTQTPRYLIKTRGQQVTLSCSPISGHRSVSWYQQTPGQGLQFLFEYFSETQRNKGNFPGRFSGRQFSNSRSEMNVSTLELGDSALYLCASSLVPQSSYNEQFFGPGTRLTVL.